This T cell receptor (beta chain) appears in the sequencing data of a study of circulating tumor DNA in untreated peripheral T-cell lymphoma. The study, taken as a whole, reports: Tumor-specific clonotypes: identified in 65% to 80% of patients, less than 90% of baseline tissues.

The CDR3 extends over 15 amino acids. About this clone itself: Antigen: not known.

The method was immunoSEQ multiplex PCR; TCRdb's version includes in-frame clones alone and lacks a portion of them. The sample consists of some 8,700 clones, about 84% of them appearing once. Tumor tissue was collected at baseline, before treatment began. The genes are TRBV1 and TRBJ2-1; the table's D call TRBD1 went unverified against the DNA. TRBV1 is marked as a pseudogene. Material: tumor tissue. The receptor was isolated from a human donor with peripheral T-cell lymphoma. The CDR3 loop reads CASSQELTGVNEQFF. CDR3 DNA sequence: TGCGCCAGCAGCCAAGAACTTACAGGGGTGAATGAGCAGTTCTTC.